This TCR beta chain was profiled in a study of CD8+CD57+ T cells in acquired aplastic anemia. The template for TCR beta VDJ and CDR3 sequence profiling was genomic DNA. One entry per CDR3 protein, called by TCRdb with MiXCR from the reads. The sample lists roughly 240,000 distinct CDR3 sequences; around 45% were seen once. Previously, flow cytometry had revealed CD8+CD57+ cell expansion in the patients chosen for sequencing. Among the patients, none had received any therapy at the time of blood sampling. CDR1 and CDR2 (germline): SGHDT, YYEEEE. CDR3 size: 14 residues. The germline V and J ends were trimmed by 4 bases and 2 bases, with 12 bases remaining between them. This clonotype was counted many times.

What was sequenced was sorted CD4+, CD8+, or CD8+CD57+ T cells (not recorded which) from PBMCs. This clonotype originated in a human donor with aplastic anemia. The gene calls are TRBV5-6 and TRBJ1-1, with D perhaps matching TRBD1 (6 bases). The CDR3 sequence is CASSRDTKNTEAFF. CDR3 bases: TGTGCCAGCAGCAGGGACACAAAAAACACTGAAGCTTTCTTT. Together with reference TRBV5-6 and TRBJ1-1, the CDR3 gives the full variable domain: DAGVTQSPTHLIKTRGQQVTLRCSPKSGHDTVSWYQQALGQGPQFIFQYYEEEERQRGNFPDRFSGHQFPNYSSELNVNALLLGDSALYLCASSRDTKNTEAFFGQGTRLTVV.